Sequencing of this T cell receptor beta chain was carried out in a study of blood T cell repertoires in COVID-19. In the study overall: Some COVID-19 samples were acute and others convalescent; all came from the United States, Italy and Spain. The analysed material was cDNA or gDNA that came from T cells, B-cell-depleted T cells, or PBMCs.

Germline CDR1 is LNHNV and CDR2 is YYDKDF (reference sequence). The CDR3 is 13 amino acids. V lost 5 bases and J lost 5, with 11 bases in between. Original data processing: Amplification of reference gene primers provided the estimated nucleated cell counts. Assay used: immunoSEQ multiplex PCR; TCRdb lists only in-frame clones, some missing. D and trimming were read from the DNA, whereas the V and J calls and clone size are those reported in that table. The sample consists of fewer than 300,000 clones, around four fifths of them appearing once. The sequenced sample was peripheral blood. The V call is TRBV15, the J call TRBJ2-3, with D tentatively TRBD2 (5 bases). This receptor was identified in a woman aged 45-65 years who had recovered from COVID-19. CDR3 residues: CATSGRDGDTQYF. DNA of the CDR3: TGTGCCACCAGCGGCCGGGATGGAGATACGCAGTATTTT.